This T cell receptor beta chain emerged from a study of blood T cell repertoires in COVID-19. Study in general: The study drew acute and convalescent COVID-19 samples from the United States, Italy and Spain.

This clone came up a few times. Clones were read by immunoSEQ multiplex PCR, and TCRdb kept only the in-frame ones, dropping some. The top ten clones hold 0.83% of a sample with approximately 240,000 clones, about 90% of them seen once. The germline V gene encodes CDR1 SNHLY and CDR2 FYNNEI. The CDR3 is 15 amino acids. V was trimmed by 5 bases and J by 2 bases, leaving 13 bases between them. Source material: peripheral blood. The rearrangement uses TRBV2 and TRBJ1-5; D possibly corresponds to TRBD1 (6 bases). The clonotype originates from a man younger than 40 with COVID-19, enrolled during active disease. The CDR3 region has the DNA TGTGCCAGCAGTACCAGGACAGTAGGCAATCAGCCCCAGCATTTT. Encoded protein: CASSTRTVGNQPQHF. The full variable domain, its missing parts supplied by reference TRBV2 and TRBJ1-5, is EPEVTQTPSHQVTQMGQEVILRCVPISNHLYFYWYRQILGQKVEFLVSFYNNEISEKSEIFDDQFSVERPDGSNFTLKIRSTKLEDSAMYFCASSTRTVGNQPQHFGDGTRLSIL.